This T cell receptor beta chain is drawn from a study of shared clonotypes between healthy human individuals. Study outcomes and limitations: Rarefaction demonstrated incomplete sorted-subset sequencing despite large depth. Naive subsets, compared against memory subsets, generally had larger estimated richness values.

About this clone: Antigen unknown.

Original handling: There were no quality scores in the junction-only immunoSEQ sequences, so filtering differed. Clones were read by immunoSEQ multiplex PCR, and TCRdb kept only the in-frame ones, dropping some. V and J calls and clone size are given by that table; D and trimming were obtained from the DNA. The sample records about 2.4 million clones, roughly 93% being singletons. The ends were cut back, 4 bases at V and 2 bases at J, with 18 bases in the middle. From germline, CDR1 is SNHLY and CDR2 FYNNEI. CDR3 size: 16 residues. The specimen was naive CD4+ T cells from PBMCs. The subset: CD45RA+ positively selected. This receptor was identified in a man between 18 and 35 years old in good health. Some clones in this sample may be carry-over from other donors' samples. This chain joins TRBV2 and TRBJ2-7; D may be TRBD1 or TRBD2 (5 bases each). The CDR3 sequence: CASSGAAGGETYEQYF. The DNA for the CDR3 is TGTGCCAGCAGTGGGGCGGCTGGGGGAGAAACCTACGAGCAGTACTTC.